The clone carrying this T cell receptor (beta chain) has ten or more counts. Its target is unknown. Amplification yielded TCR beta CDR3 regions, with RNA transcripts as the source. HTBI primers were the set used in a first-round RT-PCR of the TCR CDR3. TCRdb re-derived calls from the multiplex PCR reads in MiXCR, one entry per CDR3 protein. The sample lists roughly 420,000 distinct CDR3 sequences, around 13% occurring once. The data originate from a study of T cells in Graves' hyperthyroidism and ophthalmopathy. Study conclusions and caveats: In blood, most of the thyroid clonotypes expanded above 0.001 were also present.

The CDR3 runs 16 residues. V lost 6 bases and J lost 0; bases outside the gene matches: 7. Germline CDR1 and CDR2: MDHEN and SYDVKM. The sequence was collected from a woman aged 18-29 years with Graves' hyperthyroidism. The chain has TRBV28 and TRBJ1-4, with 7 bases fitting TRBD1. The sequenced material came from blood. DNA of the CDR3: TGTGCCAGCAGACCAGGACAGGCTCCAACTAATGAAAAACTGTTTTTT. This codes for CASRPGQAPTNEKLFF.